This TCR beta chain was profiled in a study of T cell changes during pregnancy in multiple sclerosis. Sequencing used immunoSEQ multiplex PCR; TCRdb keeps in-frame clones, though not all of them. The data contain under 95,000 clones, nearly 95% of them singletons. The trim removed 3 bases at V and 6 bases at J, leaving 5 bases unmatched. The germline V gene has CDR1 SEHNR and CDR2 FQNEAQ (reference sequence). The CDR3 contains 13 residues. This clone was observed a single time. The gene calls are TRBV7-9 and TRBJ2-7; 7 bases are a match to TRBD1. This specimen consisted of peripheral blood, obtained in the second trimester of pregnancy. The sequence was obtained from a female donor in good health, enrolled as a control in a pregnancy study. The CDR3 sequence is CASSFTGDAEQYF. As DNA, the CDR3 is TGTGCCAGCAGCTTTACAGGGGATGCCGAGCAGTACTTC.